What follows are 3 T cell receptor beta chains derived from one specimen sequenced in a study of beta chain features in type 1 diabetes (dated by TCRdb to the late 2010s). Overall results and qualifications from the work: Type 1 diabetes patients showed a moderate but significant shortening of TCRB CDR3 length in all four CD4+ subsets.

No antigens are known for them. To prepare the library, the immunoSEQ multiplex PCR assay was applied. All of the isolated RNA was reverse transcribed with the High Capacity cDNA Reverse Transcription Kit, so expressed TCRB transcripts were sequenced. Sourced from immuneACCESS, this table was stored by TCRdb with only in-frame sequences that have V and J called. A share of the clones is absent; for the studies checked, an unresolved V gene accounts for under half, and the remainder has no known explanation. Here the sample has a few hundred thousand clones; roughly 17% occur a single time. The top ten hold 0.085% of the sample. Sequenced: naive CD4+ T cells from blood. This sample's cell subset or site label indicates: true naive CD4+ T cells. These receptors all stem from a young man with type 1 diabetes.

The chain recombines TRBV29-1 with TRBJ2-3; D assignment may be TRBD1 or TRBD2 (5 bases each). Germline CDR1 reads SQVTM; CDR2 reads ANQGSEA. The CDR3 spans 14 residues. V shed 6 bases and J shed 0 bases, with 13 bases lying between them. Here the CDR3 reads CSVGTAESTDTQYF. The CDR3 region has the DNA TGCAGCGTCGGGACGGCAGAAAGCACAGATACGCAGTATTTT.

This clone came up a few times. V usage is TRBV7-9 and J usage is TRBJ1-2; 9 bases are shared with TRBD1. The germline gives CDR1 SEHNR, CDR2 FQNEAQ (reference sequence). V was pared by 6 bases and J by 0 bases, with 14 bases of the junction left unmatched. The CDR3 consists of 18 residues. This CDR3 reads CASSFSPGTGRANYGYTF. CDR3 coding DNA: TGTGCCAGCAGTTTCAGTCCCGGGACAGGGAGAGCTAACTATGGCTACACCTTC.

This clone has only a few counts. The CDR3 nucleotides are TGTGCCAGCACACTATACGGGACAGGGGTTGGTGCTTTCTTT. It is translated as CASTLYGTGVGAFF. V is TRBV28 and J is TRBJ1-1, with 10 nucleotides matching TRBD1. This CDR3 has 14 residues. V shed 7 bases, J shed 11 bases, and the junction held 13 bases outside the gene matches. Germline V CDR1 and CDR2: MDHEN, SYDVKM.